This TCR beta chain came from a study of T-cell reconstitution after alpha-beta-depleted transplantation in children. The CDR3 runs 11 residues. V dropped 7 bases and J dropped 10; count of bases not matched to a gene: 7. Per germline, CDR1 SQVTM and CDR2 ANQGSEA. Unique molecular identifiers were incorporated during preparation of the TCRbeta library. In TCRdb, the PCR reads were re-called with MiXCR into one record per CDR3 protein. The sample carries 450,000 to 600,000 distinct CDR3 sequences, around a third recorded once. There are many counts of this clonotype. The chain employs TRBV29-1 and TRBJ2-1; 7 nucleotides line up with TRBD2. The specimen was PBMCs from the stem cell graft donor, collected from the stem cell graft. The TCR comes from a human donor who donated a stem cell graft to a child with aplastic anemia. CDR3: CSGGAGSEQFF. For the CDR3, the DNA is TGCAGCGGAGGAGCGGGGTCGGAGCAGTTCTTC.